The 8 T cell receptor beta chains below all came from one sample that was sequenced in a study of blood T cell repertoires in COVID-19. Profiled with immunoSEQ multiplex PCR; TCRdb holds only in-frame clones, not every one. The sample includes 200,000 to 300,000 clones, around 89% of them seen just once. The sample taken for sequencing was PBMCs or T cells enriched from blood (not recorded which). The receptors shown here come from a woman in her thirties or forties with acute COVID-19.

The V and J genes are TRBV11-2 and TRBJ2-3, with 10 bases matching TRBD2. V dropped 4 bases and J dropped 5; count of bases not matched to a gene: 6. Germline V gives CDR1 SGHAT, CDR2 FQNNGV. The CDR3 extends over 15 amino acids. The CDR3 reads CASSSRLAGGDTQYF. In DNA form, the CDR3 reads TGTGCCAGCAGCTCAAGACTAGCGGGTGGAGATACGCAGTATTTT.

In its sample, this clone was seen a few times. The chain carries TRBV5-6 and TRBJ2-3, with 12 bases that match TRBD2. The CDR3 covers 17 residues. Germline CDR1 reads SGHDT; CDR2 reads YYEEEE. V shed 5 bases, J shed 0 bases, and the junction held 7 bases outside the gene matches. This CDR3 is CASSKQLAGGSTDTQYF. CDR3 nucleotide sequence: TGTGCCAGCAGTAAGCAGCTAGCGGGAGGGAGCACAGATACGCAGTATTTT.

Notes on this clone: Distinct nucleotide sequences in the sample also encode this CDR3. This chain connects TRBV7-8 to TRBJ1-1; a weak D match, TRBD1 (6 bases). Trimming pared 3 bases from V and 1 base from J, leaving 9 bases between. This CDR3 contains 14 residues. Germline V CDR1 and CDR2: SGHVS, FQNEAQ. The DNA of the CDR3 is TGTGCCAGCAGCTTCGCAGGGGAGAACACTGAAGCTTTCTTT. Amino acid sequence: CASSFAGENTEAFF. Variable domain in full (rest from reference TRBV7-8 and TRBJ1-1): GAGVSQSPRYKVAKRGQDVALRCDPISGHVSLFWYQQALGQGPEFLTYFQNEAQLDKSGLPSDRFFAERPEGSVSTLKIQRTQQEDSAVYLCASSFAGENTEAFFGQGTRLTVV.

The chain joins TRBV19 to TRBJ1-2, with a weak D call TRBD1 (5 bases). V was pared by 5 bases and J by 4 bases, with 14 bases between. Germline lookup yields CDR1 LNHDA and CDR2 SQIVND (reference sequence). The CDR3 totals 14 residues. This chain's CDR3 is CASSPRQGGYGYTF. DNA of the CDR3: TGTGCCAGTAGTCCACGGCAGGGCGGCTATGGCTACACCTTC.

The chain carries TRBV4-1 and TRBJ2-3; a possible D gene is TRBD2 (5 bases). Per germline, CDR1 MGHRA and CDR2 YSYEKL. CDR3 size: 17 residues. Deletions cut 0 bases from V and 2 bases from J, with 15 bases between. CDR3 amino acids: CASSQEVTGRVTDTQYF. The CDR3 DNA reads as TGCGCCAGCAGCCAAGAAGTTACGGGAAGGGTCACAGATACGCAGTATTTT.

V is TRBV14 and J is TRBJ2-4; D may be TRBD2 (6 bases). V shed 0 bases and J shed 6 bases, with 15 bases lying between them. The CDR3 consists of 16 residues. Germline values: CDR1 SGHDN, CDR2 FVKESK. CDR3 in DNA: TGTGCCAGCAGCCAAGATACCGGGACTGCGGGAAACATTCAGTACTTC. Translated, it gives CASSQDTGTAGNIQYF.

The rearrangement links TRBV15 to TRBJ2-5; 12 nucleotides align to TRBD2. This CDR3 is built from 15 residues. CDR1 is LNHNV, CDR2 YYDKDF, per germline (reference sequence). J was trimmed by 2 bases and V by 4 bases; bases with no gene match: 2. CDR3 bases: TGTGCCACCAGCAAAGGACTAGCGGGACAAGAGACCCAGTACTTC. This encodes CATSKGLAGQETQYF.

The rearrangement uses TRBV7-7 and TRBJ2-5; D may be TRBD1 (6 bases). The V gene lost 4 bases and the J gene lost 5 bases, with 11 bases spanning the gap. CDR3 length: 13 residues. CDR1 and CDR2 (germline): SSHAT, FNYEAQ (reference sequence). The CDR3 DNA is TGTGCCAGCAGCTCCACAGGGCCGGAGACCCAGTACTTC. Its protein is CASSSTGPETQYF.